This T cell receptor beta chain is drawn from a study of blood T cell repertoires in COVID-19. The authors' processing: It was from reference gene primer amplification that nucleated cell counts were estimated. Repertoires were generated with immunoSEQ multiplex PCR, while TCRdb's copy carries only in-frame clones and drops some. The DNA was the basis for D and trimming; V, J and clone size are from that table. This table has fewer than 200,000 clones, 85% to 90% appearing once. With 5 bases clipped from V and 9 bases from J, the junction kept 11 bases outside the gene matches. This CDR3 has 14 amino acids. Germline V CDR1 and CDR2: LNHDA, SQIVND (reference sequence).

This chain links TRBV19 with TRBJ1-2; 8 bases are a match to TRBD1. The sequence derives from a woman aged 60 to 75 with acute or convalescent COVID-19. Specimen: peripheral blood. The CDR3 nucleotides read TGTGCCAGTAGTGGGATTGACAGGGGATATAGCTACACCTTC. Translation: CASSGIDRGYSYTF.